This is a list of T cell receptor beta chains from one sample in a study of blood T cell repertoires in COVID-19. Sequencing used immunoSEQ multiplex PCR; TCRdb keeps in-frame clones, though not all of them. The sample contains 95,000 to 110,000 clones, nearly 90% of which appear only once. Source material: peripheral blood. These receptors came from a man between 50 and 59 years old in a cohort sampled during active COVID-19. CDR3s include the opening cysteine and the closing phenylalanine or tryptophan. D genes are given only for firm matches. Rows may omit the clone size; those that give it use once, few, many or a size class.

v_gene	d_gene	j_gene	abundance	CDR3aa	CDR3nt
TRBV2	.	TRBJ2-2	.	CASIRVSSGTGELFF	TGTGCCAGCATTCGAGTGTCGAGCGGCACCGGGGAGCTGTTTTTT
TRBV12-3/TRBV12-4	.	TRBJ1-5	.	CASSYLNQPQHF	TGTGCCAGCAGTTACTTAAATCAGCCCCAGCATTTT
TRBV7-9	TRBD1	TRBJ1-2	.	CASSFSTGDQNGYTF	TGTGCCAGCAGCTTTTCCACAGGGGACCAAAATGGCTACACCTTC
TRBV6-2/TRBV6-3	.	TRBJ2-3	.	CASSYPTAGDTQYF	TGTGCCAGCAGTTACCCGACTGCCGGGGATACGCAGTATTTT
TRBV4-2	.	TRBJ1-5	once	CASSQEQGGDQPQHF	TGTGCCAGCAGCCAAGAGCAGGGAGGGGATCAGCCCCAGCATTTT
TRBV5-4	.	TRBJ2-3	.	CASSTDGLAPTQYF	TGTGCCAGCAGCACAGACGGGCTAGCGCCCACGCAGTATTTT
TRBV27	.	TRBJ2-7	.	CASSTTPLQGFSEQYF	TGTGCCAGCAGTACCACCCCACTACAGGGTTTCTCCGAGCAGTACTTC
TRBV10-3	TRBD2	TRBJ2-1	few	CASGGLAVNEQFF	TGTGCCTCCGGGGGACTAGCGGTAAATGAGCAGTTCTTC
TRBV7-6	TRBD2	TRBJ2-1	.	CASSLGGTSGIGYNEQFF	TGTGCCAGCAGCTTAGGTGGGACTAGCGGGATTGGTTACAATGAGCAGTTCTTC
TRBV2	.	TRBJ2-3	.	CASSEGLCF	TGTGCCAGCAGTGAGGGCCTCTGTTTT
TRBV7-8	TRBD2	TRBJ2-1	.	CASSLAGTRGYNEQFF	TGTGCCAGCAGCTTAGCCGGGACTAGGGGGTACAATGAGCAGTTCTTC
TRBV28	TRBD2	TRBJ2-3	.	CASSLRLAGRPGTDTQYF	TGTGCCAGCAGTTTAAGACTAGCGGGGAGGCCTGGCACAGATACGCAGTATTTT
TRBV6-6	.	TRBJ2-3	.	CASSSGLTDTQYF	TGTGCCAGCAGCTCGGGACTTACAGATACGCAGTATTTT
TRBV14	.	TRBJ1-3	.	CASSHRRDTSGNTIYF	TGTGCCAGCAGCCACCGCCGGGACACCTCTGGAAACACCATATATTTT
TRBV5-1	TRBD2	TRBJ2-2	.	CASSSRGANTGELFF	TGCGCCAGCAGCTCGCGGGGGGCAAACACCGGGGAGCTGTTTTTT
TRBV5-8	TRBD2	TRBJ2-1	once	CASSRTSGGAVIYEQFF	TGTGCCAGCAGTAGGACTAGCGGGGGGGCCGTCATCTATGAGCAGTTCTTC
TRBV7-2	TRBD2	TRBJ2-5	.	CASSPWTSGGPYQETQYF	TGTGCCAGCAGCCCGTGGACTAGCGGGGGGCCGTACCAAGAGACCCAGTACTTC
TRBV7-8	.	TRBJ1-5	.	CASSLGSPGLSNQPQHF	TGTGCCAGCAGCTTGGGATCCCCAGGGCTAAGCAATCAGCCCCAGCATTTT
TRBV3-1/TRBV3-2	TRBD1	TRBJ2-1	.	CASSAGTGVSKQFF	TGTGCCAGCAGCGCGGGGACAGGGGTTTCCAAGCAGTTCTTC
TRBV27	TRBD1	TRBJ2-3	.	CASTRYLGTGSRRKPDTQYF	TGTGCCAGCACTCGTTATTTAGGGACAGGGTCCCGACGGAAACCAGATACGCAGTATTTT
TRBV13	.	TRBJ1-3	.	CASSWQGARGNTIYF	TGTGCCAGCAGCTGGCAGGGTGCTCGGGGAAACACCATATATTTT
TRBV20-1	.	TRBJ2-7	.	CSANREYEQYF	TGCAGTGCAAACAGGGAGTACGAGCAGTACTTC
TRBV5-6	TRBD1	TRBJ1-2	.	CASSRRDSNYGYTF	TGTGCCAGCAGCCGCCGGGACAGCAACTATGGCTACACCTTC
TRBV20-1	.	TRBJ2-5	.	CSAKPLETQYF	TGCAGTGCAAAGCCTTTAGAGACCCAGTACTTC
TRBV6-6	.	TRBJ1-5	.	CASSYGGGDQPQHF	TGTGCCAGCAGTTACGGGGGAGGGGATCAGCCCCAGCATTTT
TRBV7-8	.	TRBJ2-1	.	CASSLGQSYNEQFF	TGTGCCAGCAGCCTAGGACAGTCCTACAATGAGCAGTTCTTC
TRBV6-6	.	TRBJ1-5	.	CASSYAGINQPQHF	TGTGCCAGCAGTTACGCAGGGATTAATCAGCCCCAGCATTTT
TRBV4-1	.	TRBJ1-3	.	CASSQTQGGAGNTIYF	TGCGCCAGCAGCCAAACGCAGGGAGGAGCTGGAAACACCATATATTTT
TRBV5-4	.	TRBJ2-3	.	CASSLAGGADTQYF	TGTGCCAGCAGCTTGGCCGGCGGGGCCGATACGCAGTATTTT
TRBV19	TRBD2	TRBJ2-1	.	CASSILLSGAGNEQFF	TGTGCCAGTAGTATCCTCCTTAGCGGGGCGGGGAATGAGCAGTTCTTC
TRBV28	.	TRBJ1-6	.	CASSPTGSYNSPLHF	TGTGCCAGCAGTCCGACAGGCTCGTATAATTCACCCCTCCACTTT
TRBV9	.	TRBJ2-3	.	CASSVGVQLRTDTQYF	TGTGCCAGCAGCGTAGGAGTACAGCTCCGCACAGATACGCAGTATTTT
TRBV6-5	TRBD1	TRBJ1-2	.	CASSRTGGYGYTF	TGTGCCAGCAGCCGGACAGGGGGCTATGGCTACACCTTC
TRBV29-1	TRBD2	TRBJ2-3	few	CSVDSGGTDTQYF	TGCAGCGTTGACAGCGGGGGAACAGATACGCAGTATTTT
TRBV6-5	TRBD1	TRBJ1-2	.	CASSYRTDGTGNGYTF	TGTGCCAGCAGTTACCGGACAGATGGGACAGGGAATGGCTACACCTTC
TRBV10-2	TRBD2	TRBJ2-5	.	CASSDPGLAVLETQYF	TGCGCCAGCAGTGACCCGGGACTAGCGGTCCTGGAGACCCAGTACTTC
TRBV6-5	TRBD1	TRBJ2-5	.	CAAEDRGSRTQYF	TGTGCCGCTGAGGACAGGGGGTCGCGGACCCAGTACTTC
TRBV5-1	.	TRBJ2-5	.	CASSFGPDGAQYF	TGCGCCAGCAGCTTCGGGCCCGACGGGGCCCAGTACTTC
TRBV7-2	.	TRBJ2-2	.	CASSLGLPGTGELFF	TGTGCCAGCAGCTTAGGGCTGCCTGGCACCGGGGAGCTGTTTTTT
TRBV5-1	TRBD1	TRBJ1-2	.	CASSLSTGQGAGYTF	TGCGCCAGCAGCTTGAGCACCGGACAGGGTGCTGGCTACACCTTC
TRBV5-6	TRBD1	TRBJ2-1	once	CASSPRTGGLYNEQFF	TGTGCCAGCAGCCCGCGGACAGGGGGCCTCTACAATGAGCAGTTCTTC
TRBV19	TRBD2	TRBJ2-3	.	CASRERGGGDTQYF	TGTGCCAGTAGGGAGCGGGGGGGAGGAGATACGCAGTATTTT
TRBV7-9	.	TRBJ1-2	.	CASSLGGQGPGYTF	TGTGCCAGCAGCTTAGGAGGTCAGGGGCCTGGCTACACCTTC